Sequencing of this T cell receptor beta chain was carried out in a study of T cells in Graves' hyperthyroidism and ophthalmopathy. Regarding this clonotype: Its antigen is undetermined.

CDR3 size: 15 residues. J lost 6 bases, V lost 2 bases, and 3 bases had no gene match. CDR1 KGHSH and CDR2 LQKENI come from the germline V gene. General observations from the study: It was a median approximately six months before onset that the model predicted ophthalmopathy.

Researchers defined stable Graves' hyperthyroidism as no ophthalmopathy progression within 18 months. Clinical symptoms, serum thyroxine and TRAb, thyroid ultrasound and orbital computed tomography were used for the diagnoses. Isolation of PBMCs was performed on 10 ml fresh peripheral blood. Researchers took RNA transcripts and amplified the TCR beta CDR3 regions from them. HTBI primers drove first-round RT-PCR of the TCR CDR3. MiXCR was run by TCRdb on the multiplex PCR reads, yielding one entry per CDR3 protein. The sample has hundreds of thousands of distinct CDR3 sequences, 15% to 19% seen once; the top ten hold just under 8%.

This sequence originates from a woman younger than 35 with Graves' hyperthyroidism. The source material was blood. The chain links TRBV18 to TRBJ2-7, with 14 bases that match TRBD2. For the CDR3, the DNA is TGTGCCAGCTCACCAGGGACTAGCGGGGGACGCGAGCAGTACTTC. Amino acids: CASSPGTSGGREQYF.